The entry below describes one TCR beta chain. Its target is unknown. The data were taken from a study of regulatory T cells in long-lasting Graves disease. Time point meaning: newly diagnosed GD, antithyroid drugs for less than 3 months. Generation of the TCR library employed RNA extracted from PBMCs. Findings and limits, study-wide: Persistent patients shared more public clonotypes (around 3,000) than new patients (approximately 900).

V was trimmed by 0 bases and J by 8 bases, leaving 5 bases between them. CDR3 size: 12 residues. In germline, CDR1 is LGHNA, CDR2 YNFKEQ. Combining iRepertoire HTBI primers with Arm-PCR of CDR3 regions, the authors built TCR beta libraries. TCRdb used MiXCR to reprocess the multiplex PCR reads, holding one entry per CDR3 protein. The table lists 560,000 or so distinct CDR3 sequences, about 16% of them singletons, with around 12% in the top ten. This same sample was also part of a study on T cells in Graves' hyperthyroidism and ophthalmopathy.

The chain recombines TRBV4-2 with TRBJ2-1; the D is unclear. The origin of this receptor is a man younger than 35 with Graves disease. Specimen: peripheral blood mononuclear cells (PBMCs), collected at new diagnosis, from a patient treated with antithyroid drugs. The CDR3 protein is CASSQENYEQFF. CDR3 in DNA: TGTGCCAGCAGCCAAGAGAACTATGAGCAGTTCTTC.